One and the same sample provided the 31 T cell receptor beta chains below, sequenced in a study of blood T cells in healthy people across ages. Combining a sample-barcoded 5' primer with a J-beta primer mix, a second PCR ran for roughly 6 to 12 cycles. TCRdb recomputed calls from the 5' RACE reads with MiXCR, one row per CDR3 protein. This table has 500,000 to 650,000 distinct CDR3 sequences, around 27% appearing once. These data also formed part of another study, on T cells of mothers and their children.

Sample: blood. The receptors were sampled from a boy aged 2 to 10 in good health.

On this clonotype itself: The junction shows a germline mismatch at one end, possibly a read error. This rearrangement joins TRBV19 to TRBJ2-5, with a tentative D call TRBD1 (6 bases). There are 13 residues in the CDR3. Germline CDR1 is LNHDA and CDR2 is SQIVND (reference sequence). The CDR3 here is CACRGQNQETQYF. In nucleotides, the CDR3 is TGTGCCTGTAGAGGACAGAACCAAGAGACCCAGTACTTC.

The CDR3 DNA follows: TGTGCCACCAGTGACTGGGACAGCACAGATACGCAGTATTTT. The encoded protein is CATSDWDSTDTQYF. This chain connects TRBV24-1 to TRBJ2-3, with D perhaps being TRBD1 or TRBD2 (5 bases each). The germline gives CDR1 KGHDR, CDR2 SFDVKD. The CDR3 spans 14 residues. V was pared by 4 bases and J by 0 bases, with 7 bases between.

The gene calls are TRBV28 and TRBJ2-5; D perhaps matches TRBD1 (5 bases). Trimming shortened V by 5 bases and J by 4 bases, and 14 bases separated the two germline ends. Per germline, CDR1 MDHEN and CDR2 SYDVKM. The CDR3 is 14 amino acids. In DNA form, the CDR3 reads TGTGCCAGCAGTATTCAGGGTGAAGGAGAGACCCAGTACTTC. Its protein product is CASSIQGEGETQYF.

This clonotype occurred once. CDR3: CASSPTAEGIEQFF. In DNA form, the CDR3 reads TGCGCCAGCAGCCCTACCGCGGAGGGGATTGAGCAGTTCTTC. This chain joins TRBV4-3 and TRBJ2-1, with TRBD2 as a possible D gene (6 bases). V was trimmed by 4 bases and J by 9 bases, leaving 16 bases between them. Per germline, CDR1 LGHNA and CDR2 YSLEER. The CDR3 has 14 residues.

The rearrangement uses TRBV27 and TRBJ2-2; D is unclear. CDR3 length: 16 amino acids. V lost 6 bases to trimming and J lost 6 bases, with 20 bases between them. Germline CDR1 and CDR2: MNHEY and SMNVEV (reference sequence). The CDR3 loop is CASSPARLRDAGELFF. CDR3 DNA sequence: TGTGCCAGCAGCCCCGCCAGACTGCGAGACGCCGGGGAGCTGTTTTTT.

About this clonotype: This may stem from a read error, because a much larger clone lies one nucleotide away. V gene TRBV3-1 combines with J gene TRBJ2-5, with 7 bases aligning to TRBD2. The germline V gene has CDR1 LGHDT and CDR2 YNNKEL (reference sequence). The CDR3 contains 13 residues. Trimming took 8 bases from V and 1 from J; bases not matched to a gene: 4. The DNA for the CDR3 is TGTGCCAGCGGTTCGGGGGGCCAAGAGACCCAGTACTTC. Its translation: CASGSGGQETQYF.

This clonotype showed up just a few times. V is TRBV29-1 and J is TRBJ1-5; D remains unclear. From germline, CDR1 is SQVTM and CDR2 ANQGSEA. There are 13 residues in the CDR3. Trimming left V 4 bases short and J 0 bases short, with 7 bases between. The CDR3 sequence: CSVAGSSNQPQHF. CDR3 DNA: TGCAGCGTTGCGGGCAGTAGCAATCAGCCCCAGCATTTT.

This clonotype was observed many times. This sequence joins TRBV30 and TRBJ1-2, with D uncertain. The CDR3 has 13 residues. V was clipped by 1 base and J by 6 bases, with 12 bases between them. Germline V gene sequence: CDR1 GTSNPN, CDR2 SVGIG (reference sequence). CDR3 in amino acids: CAWSGGGGHGYTF. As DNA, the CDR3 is TGTGCCTGGAGTGGCGGCGGCGGACATGGCTACACCTTC.

DNA of the CDR3: TGCAGCGTGGGAGCGGGCGGGAGCTCCTACGAGCAGTACTTC. It specifies CSVGAGGSSYEQYF. V is TRBV29-1 and J is TRBJ2-7, with 7 bases fitting TRBD2. Trimming took 6 bases from V and 0 from J; bases not matched to a gene: 8. The CDR3 consists of 14 residues. CDR1 and CDR2 (germline): SQVTM, ANQGSEA.

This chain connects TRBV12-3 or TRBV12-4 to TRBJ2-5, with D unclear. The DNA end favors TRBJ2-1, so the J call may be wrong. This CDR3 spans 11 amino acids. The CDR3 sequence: CASSLDLEQFF. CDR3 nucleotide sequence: TGTGCCAGCAGTTTAGATTTGGAGCAGTTCTTC.

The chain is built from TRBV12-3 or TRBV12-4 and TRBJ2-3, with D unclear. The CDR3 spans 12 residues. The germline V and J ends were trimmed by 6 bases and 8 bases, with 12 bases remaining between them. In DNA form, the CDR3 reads TGTGCCAGCAGCCCGAGAGCTGGTACGCAGTATTTT. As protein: CASSPRAGTQYF.

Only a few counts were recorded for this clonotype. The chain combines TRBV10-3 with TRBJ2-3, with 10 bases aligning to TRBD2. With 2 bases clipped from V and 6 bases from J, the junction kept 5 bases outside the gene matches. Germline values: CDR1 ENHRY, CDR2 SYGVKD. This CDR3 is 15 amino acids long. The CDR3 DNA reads TGTGCCATCAGTGAGGAAGCGGGGGGGCCCGATACGCAGTATTTT. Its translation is CAISEEAGGPDTQYF.

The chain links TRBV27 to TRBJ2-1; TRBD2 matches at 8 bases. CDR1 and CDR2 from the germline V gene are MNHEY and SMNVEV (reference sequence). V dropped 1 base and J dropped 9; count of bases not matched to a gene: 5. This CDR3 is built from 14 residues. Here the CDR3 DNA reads TGTGCCAGCAGTTTATGGGGCGGGACTAGTGAGCAGTTCTTC. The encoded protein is CASSLWGGTSEQFF.

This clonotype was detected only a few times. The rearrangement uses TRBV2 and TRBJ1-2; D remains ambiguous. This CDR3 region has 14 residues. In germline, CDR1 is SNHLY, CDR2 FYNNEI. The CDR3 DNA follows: TGTGCTAGAAGAGCCGCAGCGGCTAACTATGGCTACACCTTC. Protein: CARRAAAANYGYTF.

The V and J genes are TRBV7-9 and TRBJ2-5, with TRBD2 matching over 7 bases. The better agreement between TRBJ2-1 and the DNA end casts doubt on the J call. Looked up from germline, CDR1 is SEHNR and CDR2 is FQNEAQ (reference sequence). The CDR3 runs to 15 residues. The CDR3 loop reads CASSLLAVEYNEQFF. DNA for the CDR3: TGTGCCAGCAGCTTACTAGCGGTGGAGTACAATGAGCAGTTCTTC.

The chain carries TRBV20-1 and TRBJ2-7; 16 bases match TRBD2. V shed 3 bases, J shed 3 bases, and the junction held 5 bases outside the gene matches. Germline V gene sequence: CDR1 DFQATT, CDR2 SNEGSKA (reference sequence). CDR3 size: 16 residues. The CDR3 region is CSASVGLAGGHYEQYF. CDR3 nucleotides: TGCAGTGCTAGTGTGGGACTAGCGGGAGGGCACTACGAGCAGTACTTC.

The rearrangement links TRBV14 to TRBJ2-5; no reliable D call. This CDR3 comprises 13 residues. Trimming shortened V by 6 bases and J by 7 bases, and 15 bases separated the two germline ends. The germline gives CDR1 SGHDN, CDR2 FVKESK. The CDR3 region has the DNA TGTGCCAGCAGTCTTGGCGCCTGGGGGACCCAGTACTTC. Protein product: CASSLGAWGTQYF.

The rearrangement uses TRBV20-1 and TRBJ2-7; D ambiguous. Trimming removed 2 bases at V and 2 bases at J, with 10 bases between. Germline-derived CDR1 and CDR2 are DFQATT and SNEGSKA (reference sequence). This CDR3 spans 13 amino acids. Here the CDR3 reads CSARTTLPYEQYF. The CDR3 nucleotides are TGCAGTGCTAGAACTACTCTCCCCTACGAGCAGTACTTC.

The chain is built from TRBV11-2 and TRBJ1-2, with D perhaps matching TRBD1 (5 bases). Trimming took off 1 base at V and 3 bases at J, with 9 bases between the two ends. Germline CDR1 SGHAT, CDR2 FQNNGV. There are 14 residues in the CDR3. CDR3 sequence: CASSLGQSDYGYTF. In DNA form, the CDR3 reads TGTGCCAGCAGCTTAGGACAGTCGGACTATGGCTACACCTTC.

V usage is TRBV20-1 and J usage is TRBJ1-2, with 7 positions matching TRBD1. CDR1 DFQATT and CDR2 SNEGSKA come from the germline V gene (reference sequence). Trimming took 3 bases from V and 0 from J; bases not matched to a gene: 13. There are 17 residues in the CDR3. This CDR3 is CSASIRGERLANYGYTF. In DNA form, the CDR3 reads TGCAGTGCTAGCATCAGGGGGGAACGACTAGCTAACTATGGCTACACCTTC.

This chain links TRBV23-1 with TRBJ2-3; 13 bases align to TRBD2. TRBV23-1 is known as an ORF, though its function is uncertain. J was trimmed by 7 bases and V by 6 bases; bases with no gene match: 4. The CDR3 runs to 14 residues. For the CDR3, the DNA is TGCGCCAGCAGCCGGACTAGCGGGAGCTATACGCAGTATTTT. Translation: CASSRTSGSYTQYF.

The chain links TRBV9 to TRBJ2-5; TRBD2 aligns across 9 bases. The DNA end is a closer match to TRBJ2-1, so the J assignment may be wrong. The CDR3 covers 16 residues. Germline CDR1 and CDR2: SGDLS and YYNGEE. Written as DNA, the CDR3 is TGTGCCAGCAGCCCTTATGAGACTAGCGGTAACAATGAGCAGTTCTTC. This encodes CASSPYETSGNNEQFF.

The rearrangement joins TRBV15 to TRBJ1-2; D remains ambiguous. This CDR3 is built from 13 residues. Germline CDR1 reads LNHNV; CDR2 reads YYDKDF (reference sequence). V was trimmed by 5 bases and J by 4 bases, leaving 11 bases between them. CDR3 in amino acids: CATSRGGRYGYTF. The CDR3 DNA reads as TGTGCCACCAGCCGCGGCGGCCGCTATGGCTACACCTTC.

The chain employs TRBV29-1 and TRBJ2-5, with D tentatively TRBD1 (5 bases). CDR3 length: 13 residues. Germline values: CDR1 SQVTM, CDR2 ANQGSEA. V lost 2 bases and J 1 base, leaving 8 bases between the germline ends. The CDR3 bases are TGCAGCGTTGAATTTGGGGCCCAAGAGACCCAGTACTTC. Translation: CSVEFGAQETQYF. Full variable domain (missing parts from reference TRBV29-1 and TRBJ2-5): SAVISQKPSRDICQRGTSLTIQCQVDSQVTMMFWYRQQPGQSLTLIATANQGSEATYESGFVIDKFPISRPNLTFSTLTVSNMSPEDSSIYLCSVEFGAQETQYFGPGTRLLVL.

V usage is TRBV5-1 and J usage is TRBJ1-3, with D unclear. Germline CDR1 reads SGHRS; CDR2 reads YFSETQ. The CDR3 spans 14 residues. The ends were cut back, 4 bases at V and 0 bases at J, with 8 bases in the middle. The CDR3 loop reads CASSTDSSGNTIYF. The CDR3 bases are TGCGCCAGCAGCACCGACTCCTCTGGAAACACCATATATTTT. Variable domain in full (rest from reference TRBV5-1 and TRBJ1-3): KAGVTQTPRYLIKTRGQQVTLSCSPISGHRSVSWYQQTPGQGLQFLFEYFSETQRNKGNFPGRFSGRQFSNSRSEMNVSTLELGDSALYLCASSTDSSGNTIYFGEGSWLTVV.

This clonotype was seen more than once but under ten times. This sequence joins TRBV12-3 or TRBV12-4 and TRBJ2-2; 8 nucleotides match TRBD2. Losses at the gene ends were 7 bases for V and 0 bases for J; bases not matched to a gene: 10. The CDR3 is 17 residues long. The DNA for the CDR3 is TGTGCCAGCACCCAACGGATAGCGGGGCCGAACACCGGGGAGCTGTTTTTT. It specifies CASTQRIAGPNTGELFF.

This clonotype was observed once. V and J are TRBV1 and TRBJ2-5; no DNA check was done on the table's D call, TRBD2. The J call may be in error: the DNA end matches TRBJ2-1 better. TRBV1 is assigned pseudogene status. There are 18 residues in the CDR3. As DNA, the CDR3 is TGCACCAGCAGCCAAGCGACTAGCGGGGGGGCCTTTGGCGATGAGCAGTTCTTC. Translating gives CTSSQATSGGAFGDEQFF.

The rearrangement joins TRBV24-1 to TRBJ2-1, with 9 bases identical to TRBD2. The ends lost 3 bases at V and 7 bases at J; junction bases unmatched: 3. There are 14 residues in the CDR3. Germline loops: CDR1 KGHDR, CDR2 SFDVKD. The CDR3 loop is CATSDSGRINEQFF. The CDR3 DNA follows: TGTGCCACCAGTGATAGCGGGAGGATAAATGAGCAGTTCTTC.

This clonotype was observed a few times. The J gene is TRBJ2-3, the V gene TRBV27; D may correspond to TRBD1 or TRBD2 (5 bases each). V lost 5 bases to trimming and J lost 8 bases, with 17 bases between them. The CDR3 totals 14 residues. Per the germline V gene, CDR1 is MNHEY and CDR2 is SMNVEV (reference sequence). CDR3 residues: CASSAVARDLTQYF. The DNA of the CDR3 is TGTGCCAGCAGTGCGGTTGCGAGGGACCTTACGCAGTATTTT.

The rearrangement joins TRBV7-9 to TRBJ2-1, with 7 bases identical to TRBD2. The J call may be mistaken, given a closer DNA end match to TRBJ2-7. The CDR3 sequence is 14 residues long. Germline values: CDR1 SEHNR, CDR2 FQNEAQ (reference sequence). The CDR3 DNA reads TGTGCCAGCAGCATGAGCGGGATCAGGTACGAGCAGTACTTC. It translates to CASSMSGIRYEQYF.

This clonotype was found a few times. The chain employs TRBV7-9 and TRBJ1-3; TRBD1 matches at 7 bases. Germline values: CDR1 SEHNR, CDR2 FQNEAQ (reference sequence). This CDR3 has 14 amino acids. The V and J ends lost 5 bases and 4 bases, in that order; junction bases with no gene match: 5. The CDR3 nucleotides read TGTGCCAGCAGCCACACGGACAGGGGAAACACCATATATTTT. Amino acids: CASSHTDRGNTIYF.